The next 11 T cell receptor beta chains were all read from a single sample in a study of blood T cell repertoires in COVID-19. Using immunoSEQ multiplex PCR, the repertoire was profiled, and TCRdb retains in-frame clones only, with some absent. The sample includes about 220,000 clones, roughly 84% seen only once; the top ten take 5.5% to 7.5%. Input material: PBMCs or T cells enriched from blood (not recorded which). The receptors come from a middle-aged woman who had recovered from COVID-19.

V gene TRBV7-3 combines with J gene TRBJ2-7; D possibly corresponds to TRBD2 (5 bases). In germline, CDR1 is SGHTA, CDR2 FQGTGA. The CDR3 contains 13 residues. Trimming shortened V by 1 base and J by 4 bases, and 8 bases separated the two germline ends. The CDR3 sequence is CASSLNGIYEQYF. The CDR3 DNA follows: TGTGCCAGCAGCTTAAACGGGATTTACGAGCAGTACTTC.

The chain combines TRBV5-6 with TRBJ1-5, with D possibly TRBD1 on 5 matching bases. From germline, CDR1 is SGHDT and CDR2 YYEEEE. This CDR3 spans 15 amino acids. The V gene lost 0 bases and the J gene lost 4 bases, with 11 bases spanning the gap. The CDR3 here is CASSLGGGVNQPQHF. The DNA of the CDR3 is TGTGCCAGCAGCTTGGGGGGAGGGGTTAATCAGCCCCAGCATTTT.

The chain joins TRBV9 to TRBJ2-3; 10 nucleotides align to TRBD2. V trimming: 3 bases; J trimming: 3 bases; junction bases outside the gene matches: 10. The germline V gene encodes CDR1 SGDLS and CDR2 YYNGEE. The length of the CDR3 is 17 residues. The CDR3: CASSGRWSGGATDTQYF. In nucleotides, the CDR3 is TGTGCCAGCAGCGGAAGGTGGAGCGGGGGGGCGACAGATACGCAGTATTTT.

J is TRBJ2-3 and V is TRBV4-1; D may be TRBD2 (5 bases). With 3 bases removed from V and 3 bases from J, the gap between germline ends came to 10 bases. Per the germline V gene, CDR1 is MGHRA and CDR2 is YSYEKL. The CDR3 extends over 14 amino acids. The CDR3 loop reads CASSHFSGTDTQYF. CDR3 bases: TGCGCCAGCAGCCACTTCTCGGGGACAGATACGCAGTATTTT.

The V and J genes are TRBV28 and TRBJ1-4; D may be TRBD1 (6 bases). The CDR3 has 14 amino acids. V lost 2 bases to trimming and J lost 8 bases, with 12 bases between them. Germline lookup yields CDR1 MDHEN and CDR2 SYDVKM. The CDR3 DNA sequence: TGTGCCAGCAGTTTAGCAGGGGTTCGGGAAAAACTGTTTTTT. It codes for CASSLAGVREKLFF. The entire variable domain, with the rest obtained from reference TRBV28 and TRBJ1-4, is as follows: DVKVTQSSRYLVKRTGEKVFLECVQDMDHENMFWYRQDPGLGLRLIYFSYDVKMKEKGDIPEGYSVSREKKERFSLILESASTNQTSMYLCASSLAGVREKLFFGSGTQLSVL.

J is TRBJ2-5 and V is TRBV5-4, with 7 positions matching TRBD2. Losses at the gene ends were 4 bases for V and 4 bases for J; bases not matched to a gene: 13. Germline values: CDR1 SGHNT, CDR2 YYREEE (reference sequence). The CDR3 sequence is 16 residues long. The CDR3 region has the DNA TGTGCCAGCAGCCCCGGACTGGCGGGAGTACCAGAGACCCAGTACTTC. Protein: CASSPGLAGVPETQYF. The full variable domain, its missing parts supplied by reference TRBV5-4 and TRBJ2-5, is ETGVTQSPTHLIKTRGQQVTLRCSSQSGHNTVSWYQQALGQGPQFIFQYYREEENGRGNFPPRFSGLQFPNYSSELNVNALELDDSALYLCASSPGLAGVPETQYFGPGTRLLVL.

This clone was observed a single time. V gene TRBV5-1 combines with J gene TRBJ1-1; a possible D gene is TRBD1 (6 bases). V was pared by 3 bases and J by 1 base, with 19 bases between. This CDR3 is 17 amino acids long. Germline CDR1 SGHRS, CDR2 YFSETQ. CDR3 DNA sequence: TGCGCCAGCAGCTGGATGGCCATCGGACAGAAGAACACTGAAGCTTTCTTT. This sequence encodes CASSWMAIGQKNTEAFF.

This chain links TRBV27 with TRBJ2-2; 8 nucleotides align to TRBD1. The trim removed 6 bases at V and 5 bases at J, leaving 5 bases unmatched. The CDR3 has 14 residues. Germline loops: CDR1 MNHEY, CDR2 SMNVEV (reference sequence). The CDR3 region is CASRGQGVTGELFF. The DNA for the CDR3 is TGTGCCAGCAGAGGACAGGGCGTTACCGGGGAGCTGTTTTTT.

CDR3: CASSPIGQGKANEQFF. The CDR3 DNA follows: TGTGCCAGCTCACCAATAGGGCAGGGAAAGGCGAATGAGCAGTTCTTC. This chain joins TRBV18 and TRBJ2-1, with a possible D match to TRBD1 (5 bases). The CDR3 is 16 amino acids. Germline V lookup: CDR1 KGHSH, CDR2 LQKENI. Between the trimmed V and J ends, which lost 2 bases and 7 bases, there was a span of 18 bases.

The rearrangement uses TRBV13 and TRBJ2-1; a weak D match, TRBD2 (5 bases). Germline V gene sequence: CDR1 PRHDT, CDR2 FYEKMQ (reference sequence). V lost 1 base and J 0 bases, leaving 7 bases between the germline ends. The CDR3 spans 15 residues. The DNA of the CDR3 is TGTGCCAGCAGCTTAGCGGGGAGCTCCTACAATGAGCAGTTCTTC. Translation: CASSLAGSSYNEQFF.

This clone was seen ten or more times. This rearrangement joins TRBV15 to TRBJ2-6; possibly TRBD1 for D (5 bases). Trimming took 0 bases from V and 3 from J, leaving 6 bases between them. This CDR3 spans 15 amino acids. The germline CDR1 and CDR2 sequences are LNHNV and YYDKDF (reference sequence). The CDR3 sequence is CATSRDQGGANVLTF. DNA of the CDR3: TGTGCCACCAGCAGAGATCAGGGTGGGGCCAACGTCCTGACTTTC.